This T cell receptor (beta chain) was identified during a study of response to subunit inactivated influenza vaccine. Findings of the study overall: Every seasonal influenza vaccination brings in few new T cells, the authors suggested.

Per germline, CDR1 PRHDT and CDR2 FYEKMQ (reference sequence). V lost 2 bases to trimming and J lost 5 bases, with 18 bases between them. CDR3 size: 16 residues. Each CDR3 protein is one row after TCRdb ran MiXCR on the RT-PCR reads. This table holds 150,000 to 200,000 distinct CDR3 sequences, roughly a tenth found once. This clonotype showed up just a few times. As yet, its antigen is unknown. This chain connects TRBV13 to TRBJ2-5; D not certain. The material sequenced was non-naive T cells sorted from PBMCs, taken 40 to 50 days after vaccination. The sequence derives from a man in his fifties or sixties who received an inactivated influenza vaccine. The CDR3 loop reads CASSLSVQLAPETQYF. The CDR3 nucleotides read TGTGCCAGCAGCTTATCAGTCCAATTGGCCCCTGAGACCCAGTACTTC.